This T cell receptor (beta chain) was recorded in a study of cytomegalovirus exposure and HLA in healthy donors. Comment on this clone: Its antigen is unidentified.

Study-level findings and limits: Follow-up analysis later connected one missense variant in DCLRE1C with trimming of TCR beta V- and J-genes.

CDR1 is MNHEY, CDR2 SVGAGI, per germline. Trimming removed 2 bases from V and 8 bases from J; junction bases left unmatched: 4. The CDR3 extends over 14 amino acids. The PCR employed 60 Vbeta primers together with 13 Jbeta primers. The data were produced by immunoSEQ multiplex PCR, yet TCRdb's version contains in-frame clones alone and is incomplete. Of fewer than 200,000 clones listed, roughly 74% are singletons. The V call is TRBV6-5, the J call TRBJ1-4, with 8 bases identical to TRBD1. The sequenced sample consisted of PBMCs. This clonotype originated in a woman in her twenties or thirties in good health and CMV-seronegative. CDR3 sequence reads: CASSYDRGGEKLFF. CDR3 nucleotides: TGTGCCAGCAGTTACGACAGGGGAGGGGAAAAACTGTTTTTT.